These 22 T cell receptor beta chains were sequenced from one sample in a study of CD8+CD57+ T cells in acquired aplastic anemia. CDR3 and TCR beta VDJ profiling relied on genomic DNA as the template. TCRdb re-called the reads through MiXCR, storing one row per CDR3 protein. The sample records 180,000 or so distinct CDR3 sequences, roughly half being singletons. The sequenced material came from sorted CD4+, CD8+, or CD8+CD57+ T cells (not recorded which) from PBMCs. Receptors originate from a human donor in good health.

The V gene is TRBV20-1, the J gene TRBJ1-1, with unresolved D. CDR1 DFQATT and CDR2 SNEGSKA come from the germline V gene (reference sequence). The length of the CDR3 is 12 residues. The CDR3 region is CSTLLMNTEAFF. The CDR3, as DNA: TGCAGCACCCTACTAATGAACACTGAAGCTTTCTTT.

Many counts were recorded for this clonotype. J is TRBJ1-6 and V is TRBV4-2; possible D gene TRBD1, 5 bases. The germline V and J ends were trimmed by 0 bases and 5 bases, with 11 bases remaining between them. Germline V CDR1 and CDR2: LGHNA, YNFKEQ. The CDR3 is made up of 16 amino acids. The CDR3 sequence: CASSQDVGGNNSPLHF. Here the CDR3 DNA reads TGTGCCAGCAGCCAAGATGTGGGGGGGAATAATTCACCCCTCCACTTT.

This clonotype was found many times. V usage is TRBV27 and J usage is TRBJ2-7, with D maybe TRBD1 (5 bases). There are 13 residues in the CDR3. Trimming pared 5 bases from V and 4 bases from J, leaving 12 bases between. Germline CDR1 is MNHEY and CDR2 is SMNVEV (reference sequence). Here the CDR3 DNA reads TGTGCCAGCAGTCCCAGACAGACTTACGAGCAGTACTTC. Its translation: CASSPRQTYEQYF.

In its sample, this clonotype was seen many times. The chain employs TRBV5-6 and TRBJ1-4; 9 nucleotides agree with TRBD1. The V gene's germline CDR1 is SGHDT and CDR2 YYEEEE. V lost 4 bases and J lost 8; bases outside the gene matches: 9. There are 15 residues in the CDR3. This CDR3 reads CASSPRTGVGEKLFF. CDR3 sequence (DNA): TGTGCCAGCAGCCCACGGACAGGGGTGGGGGAAAAACTGTTTTTT.

The table lists this clonotype with many counts. The J gene is TRBJ2-3, the V gene TRBV6-4, with 7 nucleotides matching TRBD2. Germline-derived CDR1 and CDR2 are MRHNA and SNTAGT. CDR3 size: 14 residues. V was clipped by 3 bases and J by 3 bases; unmatched bases: 3. CDR3 bases: TGTGCCAGCAGTGAGGCTAGCGGTACAGATACGCAGTATTTT. This codes for CASSEASGTDTQYF.

This clonotype was seen ten or more times. The chain combines TRBV6-1 with TRBJ2-1, with 8 positions matching TRBD2. There are 16 residues in the CDR3. Germline CDR1 and CDR2: MNHNS and SASEGT. J lost 0 bases, V lost 8 bases, and 9 bases had no gene match. DNA of the CDR3: TGTGCCAGCTCACTCTCGGGGGGGTACTCCTACAATGAGCAGTTCTTC. Its translation: CASSLSGGYSYNEQFF.

This clonotype turned up a few times. The rearrangement uses TRBV28 and TRBJ1-6; 9 bases align to TRBD1. V trimming: 4 bases; J trimming: 7 bases; junction bases outside the gene matches: 5. CDR1 MDHEN and CDR2 SYDVKM come from the germline V gene. The CDR3 sequence is 15 residues long. Written as DNA, the CDR3 is TGTGCCAGCAGTTCCCGGGACAGGGTGAATTCACCCCTCCACTTT. Its protein product is CASSSRDRVNSPLHF.

This clonotype showed up just a few times. This sequence joins TRBV30 and TRBJ2-5, with D possibly called TRBD1 or TRBD2 (5 bases each). The V and J ends lost 2 bases and 8 bases respectively, with 24 bases between them. The CDR3 is made up of 16 amino acids. The germline CDR1 and CDR2 sequences are GTSNPN and SVGIG (reference sequence). The CDR3 sequence is CAWSSGLGTVLATQYF. As DNA, the CDR3 is TGTGCCTGGAGTTCCGGTTTAGGGACCGTTCTGGCCACCCAGTACTTC. Looking up the rest from reference TRBV30 and TRBJ2-5 gives the full variable domain: SQTIHQWPATLVQPVGSPLSLECTVEGTSNPNLYWYRQAAGRGLQLLFYSVGIGQISSEVPQNLSASRPQDRQFILSSKKLLLSDSGFYLCAWSSGLGTVLATQYFGPGTRLLVL.

The chain is built from TRBV24-1 and TRBJ2-5, with 9 bases lining up with TRBD2. The CDR3 runs 16 residues. Trimming took 7 bases from V and 5 from J; bases not matched to a gene: 13. Germline assignment: CDR1 KGHDR and CDR2 SFDVKD. CDR3 sequence (DNA): TGTGCCACCAGCGAGAATAGCGGGAGTCTGGGTGAGACCCAGTACTTC. This sequence encodes CATSENSGSLGETQYF.

The sample holds many counts of this clonotype. The V gene is TRBV6-1, the J gene TRBJ2-7; D is possibly TRBD1 (6 bases). Germline CDR1 reads MNHNS; CDR2 reads SASEGT. The CDR3 spans 15 residues. The V gene lost 7 bases and the J gene lost 1 base, with 17 bases spanning the gap. CDR3 nucleotide sequence: TGTGCCAGCAAGGGACAACAAAGTGTTTCCTACGAGCAGTACTTC. This encodes CASKGQQSVSYEQYF.

The CDR3 region is CASSLTGPRSGYGYTF. The CDR3 DNA follows: TGCGCCAGCAGCTTGACGGGACCCCGGAGCGGCTATGGCTACACCTTC. This chain links TRBV5-1 with TRBJ1-2, with D possibly TRBD1 on 5 matching bases. Germline CDR1 reads SGHRS; CDR2 reads YFSETQ. The V gene lost 1 base and the J gene lost 4 bases, with 17 bases spanning the gap. The CDR3 runs to 16 residues. The full variable domain, its missing parts supplied by reference TRBV5-1 and TRBJ1-2, is KAGVTQTPRYLIKTRGQQVTLSCSPISGHRSVSWYQQTPGQGLQFLFEYFSETQRNKGNFPGRFSGRQFSNSRSEMNVSTLELGDSALYLCASSLTGPRSGYGYTFGSGTRLTVV.

V and J are TRBV20-1 and TRBJ2-7, with 7 bases identical to TRBD1. The CDR3 spans 17 residues. Unmatched junction bases numbered 16, after V lost 3 bases and J lost 2 bases. Germline CDR1 reads DFQATT; CDR2 reads SNEGSKA (reference sequence). The CDR3 sequence is CSASPICRDRATYEQYF. CDR3 coding DNA: TGCAGTGCTAGTCCCATTTGTCGGGACAGAGCTACCTACGAGCAGTACTTC.

This clonotype has ten or more counts. The rearrangement links TRBV20-1 to TRBJ2-1; the match to TRBD2 covers 7 bases. V dropped 5 bases and J dropped 8; count of bases not matched to a gene: 9. The germline V gene encodes CDR1 DFQATT and CDR2 SNEGSKA (reference sequence). The CDR3 is 13 residues long. The CDR3 loop reads CSAQGLWEDEQFF. The CDR3 nucleotides are TGCAGTGCTCAGGGACTATGGGAGGATGAGCAGTTCTTC.

The sample holds many counts of this clonotype. This chain links TRBV19 with TRBJ2-1; TRBD1 or TRBD2 may be the D gene (5 bases each). The CDR3 is made up of 16 amino acids. V lost 7 bases, J lost 8 bases, and 24 bases lay in between. CDR1 and CDR2 (germline): LNHDA, SQIVND (reference sequence). CDR3 nucleotides: TGTGCCAGTACCCCAGGACCGGGGCGCCCCATGGATGAGCAGTTCTTC. It yields the protein CASTPGPGRPMDEQFF.

This clonotype was recorded at least ten times. V and J are TRBV9 and TRBJ2-7; TRBD1 aligns across 9 bases. CDR1 SGDLS and CDR2 YYNGEE come from the germline V gene. The CDR3 extends over 15 amino acids. The J segment lost 5 bases and the V segment lost 0 bases, leaving 6 bases of the junction unmatched. The CDR3 sequence is CASSVGGTGIDEQYF. The CDR3 DNA is TGTGCCAGCAGCGTAGGCGGGACAGGGATCGACGAGCAGTACTTC. The full variable domain, with the rest looked up from reference TRBV9 and TRBJ2-7, is DSGVTQTPKHLITATGQRVTLRCSPRSGDLSVYWYQQSLDQGLQFLIQYYNGEERAKGNILERFSAQQFPDLHSELNLSSLELGDSALYFCASSVGGTGIDEQYFGPGTRLTVT.

This clonotype was recorded a few times. V gene TRBV20-1 combines with J gene TRBJ2-1, with D perhaps matching TRBD2 (6 bases). Germline-derived CDR1 and CDR2 are DFQATT and SNEGSKA (reference sequence). The CDR3 runs to 11 residues. V shed 3 bases and J shed 9 bases, with 9 bases lying between them. The CDR3 DNA follows: TGCAGTGCTAGGCGGGGAGGTGAGCAGTTCTTC. Its translation is CSARRGGEQFF.

This clonotype was found many times. This sequence joins TRBV5-1 and TRBJ1-2, with D perhaps TRBD1 (6 bases). Germline V gene sequence: CDR1 SGHRS, CDR2 YFSETQ. V was pared by 4 bases and J by 6 bases, with 22 bases between. CDR3 length equals 16 residues. The CDR3 sequence is CASSLGGRPLPDGYTF. CDR3 DNA sequence: TGCGCCAGCAGCCTCGGGGGCAGACCATTACCTGATGGCTACACCTTC.

This clonotype occurred many times. The chain carries TRBV5-5 and TRBJ1-2; weak D call: TRBD1 (5 bases). Per germline, CDR1 SGHKS and CDR2 YYEKEE (reference sequence). Trimming pared 0 bases from V and 4 bases from J, leaving 13 bases between. This CDR3 spans 15 amino acids. CDR3 region: CASSLDTGIPYGYTF. DNA for the CDR3: TGTGCCAGCAGCTTGGATACAGGAATCCCCTATGGCTACACCTTC.

The V gene is TRBV5-1, the J gene TRBJ2-7; D unresolved. The CDR3 has 8 residues. The germline gives CDR1 SGHRS, CDR2 YFSETQ. V was trimmed by 5 bases and J by 11 bases, leaving 5 bases between them. CDR3 residues: CASSLKYF. The CDR3 coding sequence is TGCGCCAGCAGTTTGAAGTACTTC.

The rearrangement links TRBV7-9 to TRBJ1-2; D unclear. Germline V gives CDR1 SEHNR, CDR2 FQNEAQ (reference sequence). The CDR3 is made up of 12 amino acids. The V end lost 2 bases, the J end lost 1 base, and 2 bases lay between the germline ends. The CDR3 nucleotides read TGTGCCAGCAGCTTAAATAACTATGGCTACACCTTC. This gives the protein CASSLNNYGYTF. The whole variable domain, remainder taken from reference TRBV7-9 and TRBJ1-2, is DTGVSQNPRHKITKRGQNVTFRCDPISEHNRLYWYRQTLGQGPEFLTYFQNEAQLEKSRLLSDRFSAERPKGSFSTLEIQRTEQGDSAMYLCASSLNNYGYTFGSGTRLTVV.

The sample holds many counts of this clonotype. The chain links TRBV15 to TRBJ2-2; 8 bases are a match to TRBD2. J lost 0 bases, V lost 5 bases, and 11 bases had no gene match. There are 18 residues in the CDR3. The germline V gene has CDR1 LNHNV and CDR2 YYDKDF (reference sequence). The CDR3 bases are TGTGCCACCAGCCCTCGCCTAGCGGGCGCTTCGAACACCGGGGAGCTGTTTTTT. It encodes CATSPRLAGASNTGELFF.

The genes are TRBV6-5 and TRBJ2-7; the match to TRBD1 covers 9 bases. This CDR3 has 14 amino acids. J gave up 3 bases and V 4 bases, and 4 bases lay outside the gene matches. The germline V gene has CDR1 MNHEY and CDR2 SVGAGI. This CDR3 reads CASSFRDRDYEQYF. The CDR3 DNA reads TGTGCCAGCAGTTTCCGGGACAGGGACTACGAGCAGTACTTC.